The T cell receptor (beta chain) under discussion was sequenced for a study of T-cell reconstitution after alpha-beta-depleted transplantation in children. Notes on the study in general: As was reported, about two months after transplant, alpha-beta T cells came from several hundred expanded graft clones.

It was with unique molecular identifiers that the TCRbeta library was prepared. MiXCR, run by TCRdb on the PCR reads, gives a single entry per CDR3 protein. The sample records around 700,000 distinct CDR3 sequences, around 13% being singletons. This CDR3 region has 12 residues. This clonotype showed up many times. What it binds is unknown. The chain links TRBV21-1 to TRBJ2-7. TRBV21-1 is annotated as a pseudogene. Sequenced here: PBMCs, sampled before TCRalphabeta/CD19-depleted stem cell transplant. The receptor comes from a girl aged 2-10 years with congenital amegakaryocytic thrombocytopenia, due to receive a stem cell transplant. The CDR3 DNA is TGTGCCAGCAGCTTTAACGTGCTCGAGCAGTACTTC. Residues: CASSFNVLEQYF.